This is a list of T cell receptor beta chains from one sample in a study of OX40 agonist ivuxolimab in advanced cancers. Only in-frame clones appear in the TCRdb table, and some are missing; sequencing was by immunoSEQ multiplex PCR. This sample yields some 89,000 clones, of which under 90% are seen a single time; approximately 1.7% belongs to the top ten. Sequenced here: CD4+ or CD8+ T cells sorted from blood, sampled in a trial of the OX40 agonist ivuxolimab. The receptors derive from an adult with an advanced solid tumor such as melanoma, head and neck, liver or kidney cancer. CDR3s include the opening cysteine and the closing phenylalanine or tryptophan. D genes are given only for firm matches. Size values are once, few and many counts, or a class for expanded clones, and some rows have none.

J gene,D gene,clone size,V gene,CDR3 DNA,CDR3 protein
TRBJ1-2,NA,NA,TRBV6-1,TGTGCCAGCAGTGTCGAAACAGGGAATTATGGCTACACCTTC,CASSVETGNYGYTF
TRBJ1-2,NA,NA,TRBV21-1,TGTGCCAGCAGCAAAGTGCCCAGGGGGTATGGCTACACCTTC,CASSKVPRGYGYTF
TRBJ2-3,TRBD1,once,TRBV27,TGTGCCAGCAGTAGAACAGACAGGGGGGGACCCCGCACAGATACGCAGTATTTT,CASSRTDRGGPRTDTQYF
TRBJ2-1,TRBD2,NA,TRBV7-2,TGTGCCAGCAGCTCGGGACTAGGCTACAATGAGCAGTTCTTC,CASSSGLGYNEQFF
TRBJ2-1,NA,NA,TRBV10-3,TGTGCCATCAGTATGGGACTCCGTAGTAATGAGCAGTTCTTC,CAISMGLRSNEQFF
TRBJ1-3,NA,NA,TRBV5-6,TGTGCCAGCAGCTCGCGTCACGCAGGGACAGGAAACACCATATATTTT,CASSSRHAGTGNTIYF
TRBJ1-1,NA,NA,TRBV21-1,TGTGCCAGCAGCAAAGACGGGGGCACTATGAACACTGAAGCTTTCTTT,CASSKDGGTMNTEAFF
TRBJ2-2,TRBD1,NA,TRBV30,TGTGCCTGGAGCAAATACCGGGACAGGGTGAACACCGGGGAGCTGTTTTTT,CAWSKYRDRVNTGELFF
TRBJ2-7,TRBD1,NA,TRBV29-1,TGCAGCGTTGGACAGGGGAGATACGAGCAGTACTTC,CSVGQGRYEQYF
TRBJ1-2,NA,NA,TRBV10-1,TGCGCCAGCAATACCGGGACCTACCTTTCCCTTAACTATGGCTACACCTTC,CASNTGTYLSLNYGYTF
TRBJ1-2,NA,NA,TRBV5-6,TGTGCCAGCAGCGTAGACAGAGGGCTTCGCTATGGCTACACCTTC,CASSVDRGLRYGYTF
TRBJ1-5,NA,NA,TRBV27,TGTGCCACCATCCCGAGGTTCCCTAGCAATCAGCCCCAGCATTTT,CATIPRFPSNQPQHF
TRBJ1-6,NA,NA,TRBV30,TGTGCCTGGAGGGTAGACAGCGCGGGAGATAATTCACCCCTCCACTTT,CAWRVDSAGDNSPLHF
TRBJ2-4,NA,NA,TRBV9,TGTGCCAGCAGCGTAGGGGACTCTAAAAACATTCAGTACTTC,CASSVGDSKNIQYF
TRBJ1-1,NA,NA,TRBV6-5,TGTGCCAGCAGCCTAGGGGCAGACACTGAAGCTTTCTTT,CASSLGADTEAFF
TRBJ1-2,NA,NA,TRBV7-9,TGTGCCAGCAGCTTAGAGGGCAGGGGTGGCTATGGCTACACCTTC,CASSLEGRGGYGYTF
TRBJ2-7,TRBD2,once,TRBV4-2,TGTGCCAGCAGCCAAGATAGGGGCAGCGGGGGCGACGAGCAGTACTTC,CASSQDRGSGGDEQYF
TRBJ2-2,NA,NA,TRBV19,TGTGCCAGTACCGACCGAAAGGCCGGGGAGCTGTTTTTT,CASTDRKAGELFF
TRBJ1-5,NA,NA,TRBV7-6,TGTGCCAGCAGCTCGGGGAGATATCAGCCCCAGCATTTT,CASSSGRYQPQHF
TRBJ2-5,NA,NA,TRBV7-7,TGTGCTAGCAGCTTAAGCAACCAAGAGACCCAGTACTTC,CASSLSNQETQYF
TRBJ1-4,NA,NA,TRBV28,TGTGCCAGCAGACAGGGTGGGGGGGAGGAAAAACTGTTTTTT,CASRQGGGEEKLFF
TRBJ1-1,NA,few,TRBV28,TGTGCCAGCAGTCGACGGGACGTCCGCCAAGCTTTCTTT,CASSRRDVRQAFF
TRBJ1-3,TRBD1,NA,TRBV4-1,TGCGCCAGCAGCCAGACAGGGAACGGAAACACCATATATTTT,CASSQTGNGNTIYF
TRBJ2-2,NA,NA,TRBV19,TGTGCCAGTAGAGGCGGGGTACACACCGGGGAGCTGTTTTTT,CASRGGVHTGELFF
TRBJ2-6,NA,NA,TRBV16,TGTGCCAGCAGCCCGAGAGGTCTCGGGGCCAACGTCCTGACTTTC,CASSPRGLGANVLTF
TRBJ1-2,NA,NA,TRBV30,TGTGCCTGGAACAGGGAAGGTGGCTACACCTTC,CAWNREGGYTF
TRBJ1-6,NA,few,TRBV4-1,TGCGCCAGCAGCCAAGGGGGATCTTATAATTCACCCCTCCACTTT,CASSQGGSYNSPLHF
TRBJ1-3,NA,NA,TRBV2,TGTGCCAGCAGAGGGCCGAGCTCTGGAAACACCATATATTTT,CASRGPSSGNTIYF
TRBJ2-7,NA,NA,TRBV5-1,TGCGCCAGCAGCTTCGGGGTTGTGTCTTCGGCGGGGAAACGCTACGAGCAGTACTTC,CASSFGVVSSAGKRYEQYF
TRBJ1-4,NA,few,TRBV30,TGTGCCTGTAACCTCGGGGCAACTAATGAAAAACTGTTTTTT,CACNLGATNEKLFF
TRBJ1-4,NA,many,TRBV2,TGTGCCAGCTCCAGGGTGGCTAATGAAAAACTGTTTTTT,CASSRVANEKLFF
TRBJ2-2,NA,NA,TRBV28,TGTGCCAGCAGTTTATGGGGGGCTTTGACCGGGGAGCTGTTTTTT,CASSLWGALTGELFF
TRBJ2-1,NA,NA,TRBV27,TGTGCCAGCAGTTTACGACCCGTTAGGGGGGGCCAGTGGAATGAGCAGTTCTTC,CASSLRPVRGGQWNEQFF
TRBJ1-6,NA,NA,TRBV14,TGTGCCAGCAGCCAAGGCAGGGATTATTCACCCCTCCACTTT,CASSQGRDYSPLHF
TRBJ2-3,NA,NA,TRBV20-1,TGCAGTGCTAGAGCTGCAGATACGCAGTATTTT,CSARAADTQYF
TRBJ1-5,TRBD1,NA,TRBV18,TGTGCCAGCTCCCCAACAGGGGGGGTCAATCAGCCCCAGCATTTT,CASSPTGGVNQPQHF
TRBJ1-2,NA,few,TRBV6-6,TGTGCCAGCAGTACCTCTGAGGGGGGCTACACCTTC,CASSTSEGGYTF
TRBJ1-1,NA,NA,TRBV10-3,TGTGCCATCAGTGAGCGCAGCCCGAACACTGAAGCTTTCTTT,CAISERSPNTEAFF
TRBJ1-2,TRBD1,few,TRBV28,TGTGCCAGCAGTTTCCGGGACAGGGTTGTTGGCTACACCTTC,CASSFRDRVVGYTF
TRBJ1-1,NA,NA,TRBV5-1,TGCGCCAGCAGCTTGGTGTGGGAGAACACTGAAGCTTTCTTT,CASSLVWENTEAFF
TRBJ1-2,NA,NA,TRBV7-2,TGTGCCAGCAGCTCCAGAAAGGGGGACTATGGCTACACCTTC,CASSSRKGDYGYTF
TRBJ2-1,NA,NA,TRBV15,TGTGCCACCAGCAGTCCCTATGGGGGAGCGGTCAATGAGCAGTTCTTC,CATSSPYGGAVNEQFF
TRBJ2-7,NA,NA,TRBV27,TGTGCCAGCAGTTTGTACGGAAGCACCTACGAGCAGTACTTC,CASSLYGSTYEQYF
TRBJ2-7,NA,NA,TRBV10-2,TGCGCCAGCAGTGATTCAGGGGGGGCCCGCTCCTACGAGCAGTACTTC,CASSDSGGARSYEQYF
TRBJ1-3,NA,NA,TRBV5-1,TGCGCCAGCAGCTTGGGGACGACCGGAAACACCATATATTTT,CASSLGTTGNTIYF
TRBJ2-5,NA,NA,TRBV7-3,TGTGCCAGCAGCCCAAACGCGGTCGGAGGGGCGGGGGAGACCCAGTACTTC,CASSPNAVGGAGETQYF
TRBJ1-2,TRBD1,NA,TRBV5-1,TGCGCCAGCAGCTTGGCAGGGGGGTTTAGTGGCTACACCTTC,CASSLAGGFSGYTF
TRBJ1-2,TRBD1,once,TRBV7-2,TGTGCCAGCAGCCCGGGACAGAGCTATGGCTACACCTTC,CASSPGQSYGYTF
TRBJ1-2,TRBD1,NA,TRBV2,TGTGCCAGCAGTGCCGGGACAGGGTATGGCTACACCTTC,CASSAGTGYGYTF
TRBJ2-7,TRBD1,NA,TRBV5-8,TGTGCCAGCAGCTTGGCCCGGGGGACAGGGGCCTACGAGCAGTACTTC,CASSLARGTGAYEQYF
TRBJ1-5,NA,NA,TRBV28,TGTGCCAGCCGCCTGGAGGTCAATCAGCCCCAGCATTTT,CASRLEVNQPQHF
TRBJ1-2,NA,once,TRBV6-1,TGTGCCAGCAGTGGAAATGACAGGAGCTATGGCTACACCTTC,CASSGNDRSYGYTF
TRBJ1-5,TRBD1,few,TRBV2,TGTGCCAGCAGTGAGTCCTTAGGGGGCTGGAGCAATCAGCCCCAGCATTTT,CASSESLGGWSNQPQHF
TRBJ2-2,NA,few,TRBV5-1,TGCGCCAGCAGCCCACCGGCGGACAGTGTAAACACCGGGGAGCTGTTTTTT,CASSPPADSVNTGELFF
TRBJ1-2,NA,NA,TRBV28,TGTGCCAGCGGTTCGAATGGCTACACCTTC,CASGSNGYTF
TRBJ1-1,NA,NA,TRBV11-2,TGTGCCAGCAGCTTAGAACAGGGTACCACTGAAGCTTTCTTT,CASSLEQGTTEAFF
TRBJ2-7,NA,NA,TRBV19,TGTGCCAGTAATTCCGGGACACACTACGAGCAGTACTTC,CASNSGTHYEQYF
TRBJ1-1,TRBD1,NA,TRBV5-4,TGTGCCAGCAGCGGGAACAGGGGCAACGCAATCGCTGAAGCTTTCTTT,CASSGNRGNAIAEAFF